This T cell receptor beta chain was sequenced in a study of blood T cell repertoires in COVID-19. This CDR3 has 15 residues. V lost 3 bases to trimming and J lost 9 bases; unmatched junction nucleotides: 11. In germline, CDR1 is MRHNA, CDR2 SNTAGT. Recruited during active infection, patients (from Seattle) were subsequently followed longitudinally. Assay used: immunoSEQ multiplex PCR; TCRdb lists only in-frame clones, some missing. The data contain roughly 210,000 clones, 80% to 90% of them singletons. The chain couples TRBV6-4 to TRBJ2-1; 7 bases are a match to TRBD2. Sequenced sample: peripheral blood. This sequence was found in an elderly woman with COVID-19, enrolled during active disease. Here the CDR3 reads CASSEIRSSGVEQFF. The CDR3 nucleotides read TGTGCCAGCAGTGAGATTAGGTCTAGCGGTGTTGAGCAGTTCTTC.